This is a list of T cell receptor beta chains from one sample in a study of patients and donors after allogeneic stem cell transplantation. Each CDR3 protein is one row after TCRdb ran MiXCR on the RT-PCR reads. The sample has some 200,000 distinct CDR3 sequences, roughly 40% seen once. The sequenced sample consisted of blood, either unsorted or a sorted T cell fraction (not recorded which). These receptor sequences come from a human donor who was either an allogeneic HSCT recipient or a stem cell or donor lymphocyte infusion donor (not recorded which). It is not recorded whose cells these are; they may come from a transplant donor. The CDR3 runs from the conserved cysteine through the conserved F or W. A D gene is named only where the DNA matches it firmly. Clone size is given for some rows only: seen once, a few or many times, or a class if the clone is expanded.

>TRBV25-1|TRBD2|.|TRBJ2-7
TGTGCCAGCAGTTTATGGGAGGGAGACGAGCAGTACTTC
CASSLWEGDEQYF
>TRBV12-3/TRBV12-4|TRBD1|.|TRBJ1-2
TGTGCCAGCAGTTTAGGTGGGACAGGGTTGGGTCGAGCTAACTATGGCTACACCTTC
CASSLGGTGLGRANYGYTF
>TRBV5-1|TRBD2|few|TRBJ2-1
TGCGCCAGCAGCTTGGCCAGCGGGATTTACAATGAGCAGTTCTTC
CASSLASGIYNEQFF
>TRBV5-5|.|.|TRBJ1-2
TGTGCCAGCAGCTTGGAGGCCGGTTTAAACTATGGCTACACCTTC
CASSLEAGLNYGYTF
>TRBV5-1|.|few|TRBJ1-2
TGCGCCAGCAGCCCAACGGACAGCTATGGCTACACCTTC
CASSPTDSYGYTF
>TRBV12-3/TRBV12-4|TRBD2|.|TRBJ2-3
TGTGCCAGCAGCCCTAGCGGGAGAGGGGATACGCAGTATTTT
CASSPSGRGDTQYF
>TRBV29-1|.|.|TRBJ2-2
TGCAGCGTGCACCTAAGGACAGTTGCAAACACCGGGGAGCTGTTTTTT
CSVHLRTVANTGELFF
>TRBV13|.|.|TRBJ2-1
TGTGCCAGCAGCTTAGGTCTAGCGAAAGCCAATGAGCAGTTCTTC
CASSLGLAKANEQFF
>TRBV10-3|.|.|TRBJ2-7
TGTGCCATCAGTGAGTCCCCGGGCGCCTCCTACGAGCAGTACTTC
CAISESPGASYEQYF
>TRBV6-2/TRBV6-3|.|.|TRBJ1-1
TGTGCCAGCAGTTACAGGGGCGGTGAAGCTTTCTTT
CASSYRGGEAFF
>TRBV4-2|.|.|TRBJ2-7
TGTGCCGGCAGCCAAGATAGGTCAGAAGGTTACGAGCAGTACTTC
CAGSQDRSEGYEQYF
>TRBV7-8|TRBD1|.|TRBJ1-3
TGTGCCAGCAGCCCTCTGGGACAGAACTCTGGAAACACCATATATTTT
CASSPLGQNSGNTIYF
>TRBV7-9|TRBD2|once|TRBJ2-1
TGTGCCAGCAGCACCGGACTAGCCGAAGAGCAGTTCTTC
CASSTGLAEEQFF
>TRBV6-5|TRBD2|few|TRBJ2-5
TGTGCCAGCAGTTACTCGGCTAGCGGGAGGATGGAGACCCAGTACTTC
CASSYSASGRMETQYF
>TRBV24-1|TRBD2|few|TRBJ2-2
TGTGCCACCAGTGACGGGACTAGCGGGACCGGGGAGCTGTTTTTT
CATSDGTSGTGELFF
>TRBV29-1|.|.|TRBJ1-1
TGCAGCGTTGAATTGGGAGGGGGGAACACTGAAGCTTTCTTT
CSVELGGGNTEAFF
>TRBV2|.|.|TRBJ1-2
TGTGCCAGCGCGGCGGGACTCTCAGGAGACTATGGCTACACCTTC
CASAAGLSGDYGYTF
>TRBV5-1|.|.|TRBJ1-1
TGCGCCAGCATTCTACGCCCCGGGAACACTGAAGCTTTCTTT
CASILRPGNTEAFF
>TRBV5-1|.|few|TRBJ2-1
TGCGCCAGCAGCCCTCCGATACTGCGGGACTACAATGAGCAGTTCTTC
CASSPPILRDYNEQFF
>TRBV28|TRBD1|.|TRBJ2-7
TGTGCCAGCAGTTCAGGGGACAGGGGGCCTCCCGAGCAGTACTTC
CASSSGDRGPPEQYF
>TRBV10-3|TRBD1|.|TRBJ2-1
TGTGCCATCAGCCCCGACAGGGGGTCCTACAATGAGCAGTTCTTC
CAISPDRGSYNEQFF
>TRBV12-3/TRBV12-4|TRBD1|.|TRBJ1-6
TGTGCCAGCAGTTATTCCGGGACAGGGAATTCACCCCTCCACTTT
CASSYSGTGNSPLHF
>TRBV5-1|TRBD1|.|TRBJ1-1
TGCGCCAGCAGCTTGGTTGCCCCAGGGGGAGACACTGAAGCTTTCTTT
CASSLVAPGGDTEAFF
>TRBV9|.|many|TRBJ1-6
TGTGCCAGCAGCGTAGATGCAGATAATTCACCCCTCCACTTT
CASSVDADNSPLHF
>TRBV7-9|TRBD2|.|TRBJ2-2
TGTGCCAGCAGCTTGACTAGCGGGGGAACCGGGGAGCTGTTTTTT
CASSLTSGGTGELFF
>TRBV5-6|.|.|TRBJ2-3
TGTGCCAGCAGCTGGGATTCGGGAGTTCCAGATACGCAGTATTTT
CASSWDSGVPDTQYF
>TRBV6-2/TRBV6-3|.|.|TRBJ2-7
TGTGCCAGCAGATCGGGGGGCGGTTTATCCTACGAGCAGTACTTC
CASRSGGGLSYEQYF
>TRBV2|TRBD2|.|TRBJ2-7
TGTGCCGCCTCACTAGCGGGAGAAATCTCCGAGCAGTACTTC
CAASLAGEISEQYF
>TRBV2|TRBD2|few|TRBJ2-5
TGTGCCAGCAGTGAAGGTAGCGGGAGTTTCGAGACCCAGTACTTC
CASSEGSGSFETQYF
>TRBV12-3/TRBV12-4|.|.|TRBJ2-7
TGTGCCAGCAGTTTATGGGACGTCTACGAGCAGTACTTC
CASSLWDVYEQYF
>TRBV27|TRBD1|few|TRBJ2-1
TGTGCCAGCAGTTGGGGACAGGGGGTAACCTACAATGAGCAGTTCTTC
CASSWGQGVTYNEQFF
>TRBV12-3/TRBV12-4|.|few|TRBJ1-1
TGTGCCAGCAGTTTACCCGGCGCTGAAGCTTTCTTT
CASSLPGAEAFF
>TRBV12-3/TRBV12-4|TRBD2|.|TRBJ2-1
TGTGCCAGCAGTTCCCTGACTAGCGGGAGTGATGAGCAGTTCTTC
CASSSLTSGSDEQFF
>TRBV29-1|.|.|TRBJ2-1
TGCAGCGTTGAACTGGGAAGGAGCTCCTACAATGAGCAGTTCTTC
CSVELGRSSYNEQFF
>TRBV29-1|.|.|TRBJ2-3
TGCAGCGCCCTTCCCCCGGGGATCACAGATACGCAGTATTTT
CSALPPGITDTQYF
>TRBV30|.|.|TRBJ1-1
TGTGCCGTAACTCAACACCGGGGACGGGAAGCTTTCTTT
CAVTQHRGREAFF
>TRBV19|TRBD2|.|TRBJ2-1
TGTGCCAGTAGTATCCGGGACGGACTAGACAATGAGCAGTTCTTC
CASSIRDGLDNEQFF
>TRBV6-2/TRBV6-3|.|.|TRBJ1-1
TGTGCCAGCAGTTGGGGAGGGGCCCTGAAGACTGAAGCTTTCTTT
CASSWGGALKTEAFF
>TRBV5-6|.|few|TRBJ2-1
TGTGCCAGCAGCTGGAGGGGTAGTAATGAGCAGTTCTTC
CASSWRGSNEQFF
>TRBV30|.|few|TRBJ2-1
TGTGCCGCCCAGAAGGGATCCACATACAATGAGCAGTTCTTC
CAAQKGSTYNEQFF
>TRBV4-3|TRBD2|.|TRBJ2-4
TGCGCCAGCAGCCAAGATTTCGGCACTAGCGGAGGGAACATTCAGTACTTC
CASSQDFGTSGGNIQYF
>TRBV29-1|TRBD1|many|TRBJ1-2
TGCAGCGTTGAGAGACAGGGATTTAACTATGGCTACACCTTC
CSVERQGFNYGYTF
>TRBV18|.|.|TRBJ1-5
TGTGCCAGCTCACCAGGGAGGGGGGGCAATCAGCCCCAGCATTTT
CASSPGRGGNQPQHF
>TRBV27|.|.|TRBJ1-5
TGTGCCAGCAGCCCCCTCGGAACCCAGCATTTT
CASSPLGTQHF
>TRBV29-1|.|.|TRBJ2-1
TGCAGCGCGGACAGACCTTCCTACAATGAGCAGTTCTTC
CSADRPSYNEQFF
>TRBV7-6|TRBD1|.|TRBJ1-1
TGTGCCAGCAGCTCGTCGGGACAGGGATCTGAAGCTTTCTTT
CASSSSGQGSEAFF
>TRBV12-3/TRBV12-4|.|few|TRBJ2-3
TGTGCCAGCAGTTTATCGGTAGCAGGCACAGATACGCAGTATTTT
CASSLSVAGTDTQYF
>TRBV25-1|.|many|TRBJ1-6
TGTGCCAGCAGTGAAGGACGGAATTATAATTCACCCCTCCACTTT
CASSEGRNYNSPLHF
>TRBV12-3/TRBV12-4|.|once|TRBJ2-2
TGTGCCTCTGAGGCGAACACCGGGGAGCTGTTTTTT
CASEANTGELFF
>TRBV5-1|.|few|TRBJ1-1
TGCGCCAGCAGCTCCCTGGGACCCCGGGAGACTGAAGCTTTCTTT
CASSSLGPRETEAFF
>TRBV5-6|TRBD2|.|TRBJ2-1
TGTGCCAGCAGCTTTCGGACTAGAGGTACGGGAGTGGGCTCCTACAATGAGCAGTTCTTC
CASSFRTRGTGVGSYNEQFF
>TRBV20-1|.|.|TRBJ2-2
TGCAGTGCTAGCGGGACACAGAACACCGGGGAGCTGTTTTTT
CSASGTQNTGELFF
>TRBV25-1|TRBD1|.|TRBJ2-7
TGTGCCAGCAGTGAAGGACAGGCCTACGAGCAGTACTTC
CASSEGQAYEQYF
>TRBV18|.|.|TRBJ1-1
TGTGCCAGCTCCCCCTCAGGGCCTGAAGCTTTCTTT
CASSPSGPEAFF